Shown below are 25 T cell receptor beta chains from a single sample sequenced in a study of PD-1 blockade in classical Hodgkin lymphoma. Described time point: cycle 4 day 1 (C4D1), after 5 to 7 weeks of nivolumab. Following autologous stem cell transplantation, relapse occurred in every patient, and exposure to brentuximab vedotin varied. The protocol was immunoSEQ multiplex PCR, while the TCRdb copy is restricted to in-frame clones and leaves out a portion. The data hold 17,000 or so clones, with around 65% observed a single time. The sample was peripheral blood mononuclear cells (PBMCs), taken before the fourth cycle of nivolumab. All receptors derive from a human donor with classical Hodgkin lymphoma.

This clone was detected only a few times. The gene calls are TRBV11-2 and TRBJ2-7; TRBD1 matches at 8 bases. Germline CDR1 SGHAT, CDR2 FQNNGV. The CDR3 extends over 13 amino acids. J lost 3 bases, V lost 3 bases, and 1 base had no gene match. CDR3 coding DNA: TGTGCCAGCAGCTTCACAGGGGGCTACGAGCAGTACTTC. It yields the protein CASSFTGGYEQYF. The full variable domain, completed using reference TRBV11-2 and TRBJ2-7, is EAGVAQSPRYKIIEKRQSVAFWCNPISGHATLYWYQQILGQGPKLLIQFQNNGVVDDSQLPKDRFSAERLKGVDSTLKIQPAKLEDSAVYLCASSFTGGYEQYFGPGTRLTVT.

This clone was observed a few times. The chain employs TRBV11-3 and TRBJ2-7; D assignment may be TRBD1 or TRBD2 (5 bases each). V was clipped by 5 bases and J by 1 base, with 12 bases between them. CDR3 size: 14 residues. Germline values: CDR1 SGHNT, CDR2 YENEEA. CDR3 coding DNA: TGTGCCAGCAGCCACGGGGACCGTTCCTACGAGCAGTACTTC. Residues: CASSHGDRSYEQYF.

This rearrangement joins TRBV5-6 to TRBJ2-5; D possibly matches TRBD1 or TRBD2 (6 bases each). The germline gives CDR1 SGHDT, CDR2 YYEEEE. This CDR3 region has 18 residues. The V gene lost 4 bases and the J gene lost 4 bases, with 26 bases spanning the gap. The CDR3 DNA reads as TGTGCCAGCAGCCCTAGGCAACAGGGAGGAGGGCTGCGAGAGACCCAGTACTTC. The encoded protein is CASSPRQQGGGLRETQYF.

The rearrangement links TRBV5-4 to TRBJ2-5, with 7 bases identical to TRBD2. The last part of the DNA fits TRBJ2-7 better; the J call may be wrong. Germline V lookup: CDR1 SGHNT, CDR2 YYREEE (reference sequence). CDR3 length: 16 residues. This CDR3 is CASSLVGGKEENEQYF. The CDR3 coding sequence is TGTGCCAGCAGCTTGGTCGGGGGGAAGGAGGAAAACGAGCAGTACTTC.

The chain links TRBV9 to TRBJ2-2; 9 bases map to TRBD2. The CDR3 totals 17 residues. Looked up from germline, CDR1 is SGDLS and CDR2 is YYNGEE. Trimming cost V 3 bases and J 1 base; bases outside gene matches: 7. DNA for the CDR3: TGTGCCAGCAGCGACGGGACTAGCCAGGGGAACACCGGGGAGCTGTTTTTT. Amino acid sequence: CASSDGTSQGNTGELFF.

In DNA form, the CDR3 reads TGTGCCAGCAGTGAAGGGCAGAACTACGAGCAGTACTTC. It specifies CASSEGQNYEQYF. The gene calls are TRBV2 and TRBJ2-7; D not certain. The V and J ends lost 1 base and 3 bases respectively, with 7 bases between them. The CDR3 length is 13 residues. Germline CDR1 is SNHLY and CDR2 is FYNNEI.

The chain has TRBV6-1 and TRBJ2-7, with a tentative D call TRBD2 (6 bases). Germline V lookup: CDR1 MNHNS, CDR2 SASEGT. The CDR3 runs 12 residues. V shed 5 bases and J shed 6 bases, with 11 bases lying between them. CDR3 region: CASSMTRAEQYF. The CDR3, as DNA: TGTGCCAGCAGTATGACTAGAGCCGAGCAGTACTTC.

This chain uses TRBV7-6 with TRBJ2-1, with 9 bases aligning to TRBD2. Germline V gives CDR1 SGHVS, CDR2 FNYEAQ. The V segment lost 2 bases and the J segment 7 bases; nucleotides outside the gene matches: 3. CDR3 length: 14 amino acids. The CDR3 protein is CASSLRGRVNEQFF. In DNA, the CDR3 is TGTGCCAGCAGCTTACGCGGGAGGGTAAATGAGCAGTTCTTC.

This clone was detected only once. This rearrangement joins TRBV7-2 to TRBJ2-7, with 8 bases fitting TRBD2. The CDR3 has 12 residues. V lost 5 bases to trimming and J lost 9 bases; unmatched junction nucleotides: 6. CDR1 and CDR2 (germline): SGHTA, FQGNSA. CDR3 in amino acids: CASSKTAGGQYF. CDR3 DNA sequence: TGTGCCAGCAGCAAAACGGCGGGAGGGCAGTACTTC.

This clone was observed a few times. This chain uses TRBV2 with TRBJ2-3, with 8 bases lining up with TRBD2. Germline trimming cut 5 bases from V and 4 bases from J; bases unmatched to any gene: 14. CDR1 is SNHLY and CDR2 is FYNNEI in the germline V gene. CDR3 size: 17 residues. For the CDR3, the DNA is TGTGCCAGCAGTAATAGCGGGGTTCTAGGTCGCCCAGATACGCAGTATTTT. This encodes CASSNSGVLGRPDTQYF.

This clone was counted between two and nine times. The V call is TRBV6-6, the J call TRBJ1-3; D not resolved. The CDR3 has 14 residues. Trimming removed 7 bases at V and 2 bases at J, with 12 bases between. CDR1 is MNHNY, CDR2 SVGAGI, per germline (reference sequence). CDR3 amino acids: CASIGQEAGNTIYF. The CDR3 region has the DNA TGTGCCAGCATTGGGCAGGAGGCTGGAAACACCATATATTTT.

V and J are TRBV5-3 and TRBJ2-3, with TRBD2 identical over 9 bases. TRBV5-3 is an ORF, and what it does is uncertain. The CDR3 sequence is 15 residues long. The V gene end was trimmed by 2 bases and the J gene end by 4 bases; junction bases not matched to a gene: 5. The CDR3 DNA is TGTGCCAGAAGCTTAAACCTAGCGGGACCAGATACGCAGTATTTT. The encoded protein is CARSLNLAGPDTQYF.

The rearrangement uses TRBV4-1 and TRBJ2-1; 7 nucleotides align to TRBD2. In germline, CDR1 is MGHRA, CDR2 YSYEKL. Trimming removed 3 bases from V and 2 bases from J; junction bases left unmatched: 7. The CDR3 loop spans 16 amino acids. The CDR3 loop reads CASSQAGGSTYNEQFF. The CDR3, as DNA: TGCGCCAGCAGCCAGGCGGGCGGGAGCACCTACAATGAGCAGTTCTTC.

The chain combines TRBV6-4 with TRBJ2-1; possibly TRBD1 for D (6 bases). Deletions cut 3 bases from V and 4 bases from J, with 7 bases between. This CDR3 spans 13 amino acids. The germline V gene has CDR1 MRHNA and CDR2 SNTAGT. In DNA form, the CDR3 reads TGTGCCAGCAGTGAAGACAGGTACAATGAGCAGTTCTTC. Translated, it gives CASSEDRYNEQFF.

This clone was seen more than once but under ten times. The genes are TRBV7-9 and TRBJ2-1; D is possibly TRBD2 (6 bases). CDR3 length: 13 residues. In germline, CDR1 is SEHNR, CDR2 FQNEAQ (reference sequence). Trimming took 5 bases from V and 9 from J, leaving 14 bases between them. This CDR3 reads CASSRDSLGEQFF. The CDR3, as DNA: TGTGCCAGCAGCAGGGACTCCCTGGGTGAGCAGTTCTTC.

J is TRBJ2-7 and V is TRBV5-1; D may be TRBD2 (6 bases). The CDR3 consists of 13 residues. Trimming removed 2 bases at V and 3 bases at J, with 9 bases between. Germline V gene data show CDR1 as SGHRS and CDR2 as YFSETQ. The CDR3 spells CASSFGGNYEQYF. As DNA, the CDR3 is TGCGCCAGCAGCTTCGGGGGAAACTACGAGCAGTACTTC.

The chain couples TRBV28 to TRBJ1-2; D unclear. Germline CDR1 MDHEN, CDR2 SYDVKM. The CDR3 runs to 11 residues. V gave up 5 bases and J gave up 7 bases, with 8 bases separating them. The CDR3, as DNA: TGTGCCAGCAGTACGTCACGTGGCTACACCTTC. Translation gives CASSTSRGYTF.

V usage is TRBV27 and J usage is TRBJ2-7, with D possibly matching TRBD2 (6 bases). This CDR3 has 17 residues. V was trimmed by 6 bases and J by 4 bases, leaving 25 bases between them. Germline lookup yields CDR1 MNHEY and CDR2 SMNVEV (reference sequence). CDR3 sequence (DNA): TGTGCCAGCAGCCCCAAGGGGAGGCAGCAATTCACTTACGAGCAGTACTTC. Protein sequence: CASSPKGRQQFTYEQYF.

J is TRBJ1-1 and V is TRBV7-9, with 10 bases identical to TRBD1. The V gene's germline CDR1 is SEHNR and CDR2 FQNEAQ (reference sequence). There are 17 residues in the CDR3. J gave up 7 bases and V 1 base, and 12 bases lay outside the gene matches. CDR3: CASSLVGDRGRGLEAFF. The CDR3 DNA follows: TGTGCCAGCAGCTTAGTGGGCGACAGGGGGCGCGGACTTGAAGCTTTCTTT.

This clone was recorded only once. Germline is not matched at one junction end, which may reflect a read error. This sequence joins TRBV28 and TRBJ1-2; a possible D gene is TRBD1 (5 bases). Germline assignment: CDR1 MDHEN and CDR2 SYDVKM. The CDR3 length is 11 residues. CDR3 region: CASQTDGGHTF. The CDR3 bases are TGTGCCAGCCAGACAGATGGTGGCCACACCTTC.

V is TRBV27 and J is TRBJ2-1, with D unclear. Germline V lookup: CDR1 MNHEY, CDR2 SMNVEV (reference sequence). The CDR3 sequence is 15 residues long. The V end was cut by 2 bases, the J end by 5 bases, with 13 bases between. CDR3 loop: CASSLGSFGHNEQFF. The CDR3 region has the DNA TGTGCCAGCAGTTTAGGGTCCTTCGGCCACAATGAGCAGTTCTTC.

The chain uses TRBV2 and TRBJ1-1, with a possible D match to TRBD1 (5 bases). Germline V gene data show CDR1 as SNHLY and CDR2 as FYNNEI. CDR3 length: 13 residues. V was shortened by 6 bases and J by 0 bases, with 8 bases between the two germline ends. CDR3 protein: CASRGGVNTEAFF. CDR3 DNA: TGTGCCAGCAGGGGGGGGGTGAACACTGAAGCTTTCTTT.

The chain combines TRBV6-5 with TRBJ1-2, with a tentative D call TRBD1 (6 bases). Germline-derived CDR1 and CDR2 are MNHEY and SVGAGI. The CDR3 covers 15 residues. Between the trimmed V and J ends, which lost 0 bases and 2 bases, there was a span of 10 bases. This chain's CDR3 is CASSYSLTGNYGYTF. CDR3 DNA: TGTGCCAGCAGTTACTCGTTGACAGGAAACTATGGCTACACCTTC.

The CDR3 nucleotides read TGTGCCAGCAGCCCCCGGGACAGGGTGGGAAACACCATATATTTT. Translation gives CASSPRDRVGNTIYF. The chain links TRBV9 to TRBJ1-3; 9 bases align to TRBD1. The J segment lost 4 bases and the V segment lost 4 bases, leaving 6 bases of the junction unmatched. Per the germline V gene, CDR1 is SGDLS and CDR2 is YYNGEE. The CDR3 spans 15 residues.

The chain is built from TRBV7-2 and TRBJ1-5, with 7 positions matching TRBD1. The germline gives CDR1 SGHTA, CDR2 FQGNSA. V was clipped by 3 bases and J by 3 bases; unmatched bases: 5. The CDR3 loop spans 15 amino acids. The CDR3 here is CASSFTGVNNQPQHF. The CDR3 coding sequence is TGTGCCAGCAGCTTTACAGGGGTGAACAATCAGCCCCAGCATTTT.